The 12 T cell receptor beta chains given below trace back to one sample, sequenced in a study of post-analysis software for immune sequencing data. Researchers reported that TCR beta cDNA libraries carried unique molecular identifiers. TCRdb re-called the PCR reads with MiXCR, one entry per CDR3 protein. This sample has hundreds of thousands of distinct CDR3 sequences, with approximately 57% found just once. Study-wide results and limits: In patients, TRBV5-6, TRBV5-1 and TRBV20-1 belonged to four or five TRBV segments found more frequently than in controls.

Their antigens remain unidentified. Sequencing was done on a sample of blood. All receptors derive from a girl between 10 and 17 years old with multiple sclerosis.

This chain links TRBV29-1 with TRBJ1-2; D is uncertain. CDR3 length: 12 residues. V was trimmed by 4 bases and J by 7 bases, leaving 13 bases between them. Germline V lookup: CDR1 SQVTM, CDR2 ANQGSEA. The DNA of the CDR3 is TGCAGCGTTGGGGAAGGACGGGGTGGCTACACCTTC. Translation: CSVGEGRGGYTF.

V usage is TRBV4-2 and J usage is TRBJ2-5; D uncertain. Germline CDR1 reads LGHNA; CDR2 reads YNFKEQ. The CDR3 has 15 amino acids. V lost 0 bases and J lost 4, with 12 bases in between. The CDR3 sequence: CASSQDSRTPETQYF. CDR3 in DNA: TGTGCCAGCAGCCAAGATTCCAGGACCCCAGAGACCCAGTACTTC.

The table lists this clonotype with a few counts. The J gene is TRBJ2-6, the V gene TRBV10-3, with D unclear. V was cut by 6 bases and J by 4 bases, with 13 bases left in between. Per the germline V gene, CDR1 is ENHRY and CDR2 is SYGVKD. The length of the CDR3 is 15 residues. The CDR3 reads CAIRAGASGANVLTF. Here the CDR3 DNA reads TGTGCCATCAGGGCCGGCGCATCGGGGGCCAACGTCCTGACTTTC.

The chain is built from TRBV6-5 and TRBJ2-1, with D possibly being TRBD1 or TRBD2 (5 bases each). Germline lookup yields CDR1 MNHEY and CDR2 SVGAGI. The CDR3 length is 14 residues. V was clipped by 6 bases and J by 2 bases, with 11 bases between them. The DNA for the CDR3 is TGTGCCAGCAGGGGGACGGCTACCTACAATGAGCAGTTCTTC. This translates into CASRGTATYNEQFF.

The chain links TRBV11-2 to TRBJ2-1; TRBD1 matches 7 bases. The CDR3 extends over 16 amino acids. Per the germline V gene, CDR1 is SGHAT and CDR2 is FQNNGV. After removal of 5 bases from V and 6 bases from J, the junction contained 13 bases not matched to a gene. CDR3 nucleotide sequence: TGTGCCAGCAGCCCCCGTATGGGACAGAGGGCCAATGAGCAGTTCTTC. Its translation: CASSPRMGQRANEQFF.

This clonotype was found a few times. The CDR3 region is CASSLEVGTGVTDTQYF. Written as DNA, the CDR3 is TGTGCCAGCAGTCTCGAGGTGGGGACAGGGGTCACAGATACGCAGTATTTT. The chain couples TRBV12-3 or TRBV12-4 to TRBJ2-3, with TRBD1 matching 10 bases. The CDR3 length is 17 residues. J gave up 2 bases and V 5 bases, and 10 bases lay outside the gene matches.

The chain has TRBV6-5 and TRBJ2-7, with a weak D call TRBD1 (5 bases). V was shortened by 10 bases and J by 3 bases, with 16 bases between the two germline ends. Per germline, CDR1 MNHEY and CDR2 SVGAGI. The CDR3 totals 13 residues. CDR3: CATRAAGLYEQYF. The CDR3 DNA reads as TGTGCCACCCGGGCTGCAGGGCTCTACGAGCAGTACTTC.

The chain employs TRBV10-3 and TRBJ1-1; unclear D gene. The V gene lost 4 bases and the J gene lost 9 bases, with 15 bases spanning the gap. Germline V gene data show CDR1 as ENHRY and CDR2 as SYGVKD. The CDR3 sequence is 13 residues long. CDR3 protein: CAISASGQRKAFF. The CDR3 nucleotides are TGTGCCATCAGTGCCTCCGGTCAAAGGAAAGCTTTCTTT.

The rearrangement joins TRBV20-1 to TRBJ1-2; TRBD1 aligns across 7 bases. The CDR3 consists of 12 residues. CDR1 DFQATT and CDR2 SNEGSKA come from the germline V gene (reference sequence). V trimming: 1 base; J trimming: 8 bases; junction bases outside the gene matches: 4. The DNA for the CDR3 is TGCAGTGCTAGAGCAACAGGGGACGGCTACACCTTC. Its translation is CSARATGDGYTF.

The chain uses TRBV4-1 and TRBJ1-6; possible D gene TRBD1, 5 bases. The germline V gene encodes CDR1 MGHRA and CDR2 YSYEKL. The V gene lost 1 base and the J gene lost 6 bases, with 10 bases spanning the gap. CDR3 length: 15 amino acids. The CDR3 region is CASSQVVGANSPLHF. The DNA for the CDR3 is TGCGCCAGCAGCCAAGTAGTTGGGGCTAATTCACCCCTCCACTTT.

This clonotype showed up just a few times. The V call is TRBV4-2, the J call TRBJ2-1; 13 positions match TRBD2. The V gene's germline CDR1 is LGHNA and CDR2 YNFKEQ. The CDR3 runs to 19 residues. V gave up 2 bases and J gave up 5 bases; unmatched junction bases: 12. The CDR3 is CASSQRTSGSLGGHNEQFF. The CDR3 DNA reads TGTGCCAGCAGCCAACGGACTAGCGGGAGCCTCGGCGGACACAATGAGCAGTTCTTC.

The chain is built from TRBV20-1 and TRBJ2-7; TRBD2 is a possible D gene (6 bases). The V and J ends lost 6 bases and 0 bases respectively, with 18 bases between them. The V gene's germline CDR1 is DFQATT and CDR2 SNEGSKA (reference sequence). The CDR3 covers 15 residues. DNA of the CDR3: TGCAGTGCCGAGATCCTACTAGCTGCCTCCTACGAGCAGTACTTC. Translating gives CSAEILLAASYEQYF.